These 27 T cell receptor beta chains were sequenced from one sample in a study of molecular identifiers for immune sequencing clone quantification. One entry per CDR3 protein, called by TCRdb with MiXCR from the PCR reads. The table includes roughly 630,000 distinct CDR3 sequences, over 25% detected once. The sequenced sample consisted of naive CD8+ T cells from blood, with Jurkat cell RNA spiked in. Subset specified: FACS-sorted CD8+CD4-CCR7+CD45RA+ naive T cells. These TCRs come from a human donor in good health. Some libraries in this study had Jurkat cell RNA spiked in.

This clonotype has just a few counts. J is TRBJ1-4 and V is TRBV20-1, with a weak D call TRBD1 (6 bases). Germline V gene data show CDR1 as DFQATT and CDR2 as SNEGSKA (reference sequence). The CDR3 spans 16 residues. V shed 2 bases and J shed 7 bases, with 20 bases lying between them. The CDR3 DNA reads TGCAGTGCTAGACGATTAGGGGGGGGAGCGGCTGAAAAACTGTTTTTT. Translated: CSARRLGGGAAEKLFF.

J is TRBJ2-1 and V is TRBV24-1, with 7 positions matching TRBD1. There are 12 residues in the CDR3. With V trimmed by 3 bases and J by 15 bases, 7 bases remained unmatched. CDR1 KGHDR and CDR2 SFDVKD come from the germline V gene. In DNA, the CDR3 is TGTGCCACCAGTGATCAGACAGGGTTGGGGTTCTTC. It is translated as CATSDQTGLGFF.

This clonotype was observed once. Sequence at one end of the junction differs from germline and may be a read error. CDR3 protein: CASSSSRQPTGELFF. The DNA of the CDR3 is TGTGCCAGCAGCTCGAGTAGACAGCCCACCGGGGAGCTGTTTTTT. This chain links TRBV5-3 with TRBJ2-2, with D possibly being TRBD1 (5 bases). Being an ORF, TRBV5-3 has a function that is uncertain. The CDR3 runs 15 residues.

This clonotype appeared many times. This sequence joins TRBV5-6 and TRBJ2-2; D not certain. This CDR3 has 13 amino acids. Trimming removed 4 bases from V and 3 bases from J, with 7 bases in between. The germline V gene encodes CDR1 SGHDT and CDR2 YYEEEE. The CDR3 sequence is CASSPSYTGELFF. The CDR3 region has the DNA TGTGCCAGCAGCCCAAGTTACACCGGGGAGCTGTTTTTT.

The table lists this clonotype with many counts. V gene TRBV5-6 combines with J gene TRBJ1-1; D not resolved. The germline V gene encodes CDR1 SGHDT and CDR2 YYEEEE. Trimming cost V 1 base and J 4 bases, with 14 bases left between them. The CDR3 is 15 amino acids. This chain's CDR3 is CASSLLTGKSTEAFF. The CDR3 nucleotides read TGTGCCAGCAGCTTGCTAACGGGTAAGAGCACTGAAGCTTTCTTT.

This sequence joins TRBV4-3 and TRBJ2-7; TRBD1 matches at 10 bases. The CDR3 has 16 amino acids. Per the germline V gene, CDR1 is LGHNA and CDR2 is YSLEER. With V trimmed by 0 bases and J by 2 bases, 4 bases remained unmatched. The CDR3 region is CASSQERTGGTYEQYF. The DNA of the CDR3 is TGCGCCAGCAGCCAAGAGAGGACAGGGGGAACCTACGAGCAGTACTTC.

This clonotype was observed many times. The V and J genes are TRBV7-6 and TRBJ1-5; D ambiguous. CDR1 is SGHVS and CDR2 is FNYEAQ in the germline V gene. CDR3 size: 14 residues. With 5 bases removed from V and 2 bases from J, the gap between germline ends came to 10 bases. DNA of the CDR3: TGTGCCAGCAGCCCCTGGGAGGGCAATCAGCCCCAGCATTTT. Translating gives CASSPWEGNQPQHF.

Concerning this clonotype: A much larger clone lies a single base off, so this may be a read error. This sequence joins TRBV3-1 and TRBJ1-3, with TRBD1 as a possible D gene (5 bases). The V end lost 5 bases, the J end lost 1 base, and 12 bases lay between the germline ends. Germline CDR1 and CDR2: LGHDT and YNNKEL (reference sequence). The CDR3 is 15 amino acids. The DNA of the CDR3 is TGTGCCAGCAGCGGACGGGGGAGTTCTGGAAACACCATATATTTT. Translation: CASSGRGSSGNTIYF.

Concerning this clonotype itself: The germline gene is not matched at one end of the junction; a read error may be the cause. The chain couples TRBV14 to TRBJ2-3; the match to TRBD1 covers 7 bases. This CDR3 has 14 amino acids. CDR1 is SGHDN and CDR2 is FVKESK in the germline V gene. CDR3 DNA sequence: TGTGCCGGCAGCCGCTACAGGGGTGCAGATACGCAGTATTTT. Protein: CAGSRYRGADTQYF.

In the case of this clonotype: The CDR3 ends on some other residue instead of the conserved phenylalanine or tryptophan, so this is likely a read error. This sequence joins TRBV30 and TRBJ2-2, with TRBD2 matching 7 bases. Unmatched junction bases numbered 4, after V lost 0 bases and J lost 6 bases. Germline CDR1 reads GTSNPN; CDR2 reads SVGIG (reference sequence). The CDR3 totals 14 residues. CDR3 loop: CAWSVLGGAGELFS. The CDR3 region has the DNA TGTGCCTGGAGTGTACTGGGAGGGGCCGGGGAGCTGTTTTCT.

This clonotype was detected many times. The V gene is TRBV30, the J gene TRBJ1-1; 7 nucleotides agree with TRBD1. The CDR3 extends over 16 amino acids. V gave up 1 base and J gave up 5 bases; unmatched junction bases: 13. Germline V CDR1 and CDR2: GTSNPN, SVGIG (reference sequence). In DNA form, the CDR3 reads TGTGCCTGGAGTGCACCCCGACAGGGAAGTATAACTGAAGCTTTCTTT. Protein: CAWSAPRQGSITEAFF.

The table lists this clonotype with many counts. The V and J genes are TRBV7-9 and TRBJ2-6; D unclear. V was pared by 5 bases and J by 0 bases, with 11 bases between. This CDR3 has 16 amino acids. Germline V gives CDR1 SEHNR, CDR2 FQNEAQ (reference sequence). In DNA form, the CDR3 reads TGTGCCAGCAGCATTCCGAAGGGCTCTGGGGCCAACGTCCTGACTTTC. Translating gives CASSIPKGSGANVLTF.

This clonotype was observed many times. The genes are TRBV7-9 and TRBJ1-5; 8 nucleotides agree with TRBD1. Trimming at V came to 6 bases and at J to 6 bases, leaving 7 bases not matched to a gene. From germline, CDR1 is SEHNR and CDR2 FQNEAQ (reference sequence). The CDR3 covers 14 residues. This CDR3 reads CASSTGGGVQPQHF. The CDR3 DNA sequence: TGTGCCAGCAGTACAGGGGGAGGTGTTCAGCCCCAGCATTTT.

This clonotype was seen only a few times. DNA for the CDR3: TGTGCCAGCAGTTTAAGATCCCTAGGAAGCTACGAGCAGTACTTC. Translated: CASSLRSLGSYEQYF. This chain joins TRBV28 and TRBJ2-7; D call uncertain. Per germline, CDR1 MDHEN and CDR2 SYDVKM. The V end lost 2 bases, the J end lost 3 bases, and 14 bases lay between the germline ends. This CDR3 spans 15 amino acids. Looking up the rest from reference TRBV28 and TRBJ2-7 gives the full variable domain: DVKVTQSSRYLVKRTGEKVFLECVQDMDHENMFWYRQDPGLGLRLIYFSYDVKMKEKGDIPEGYSVSREKKERFSLILESASTNQTSMYLCASSLRSLGSYEQYFGPGTRLTVT.

This clonotype occurred many times. The CDR3 DNA reads TGTGCCAGCGGTTTTATAGGTCCGGGGAATGAGCAGTTCTTC. It yields the protein CASGFIGPGNEQFF. The chain uses TRBV6-5 and TRBJ2-1, with D possibly matching TRBD2 (5 bases). The CDR3 covers 14 residues. V lost 8 bases and J 7 bases, leaving 18 bases between the germline ends. CDR1 and CDR2 (germline): MNHEY, SVGAGI.

The rearrangement links TRBV30 to TRBJ2-1; TRBD2 matches at 9 bases. In germline, CDR1 is GTSNPN, CDR2 SVGIG (reference sequence). V gave up 6 bases and J gave up 7 bases; unmatched junction bases: 7. The CDR3 is 13 residues long. CDR3 sequence (DNA): TGTGCCTGCCTACGGACTAGCGTTAATGAGCAGTTCTTC. Its translation is CACLRTSVNEQFF.

The chain has TRBV15 and TRBJ1-6; 10 positions agree with TRBD1. The trim removed 0 bases at V and 8 bases at J, leaving 7 bases unmatched. This CDR3 contains 17 residues. The germline gives CDR1 LNHNV, CDR2 YYDKDF (reference sequence). The CDR3 spells CATSREAAGTGDSPLHF. Here the CDR3 DNA reads TGTGCCACCAGCAGAGAAGCCGCCGGGACAGGGGATTCACCCCTCCACTTT.

The table lists this clonotype with a few counts. The rearrangement joins TRBV5-4 to TRBJ2-7; TRBD2 matches at 9 bases. Germline CDR1 SGHNT, CDR2 YYREEE (reference sequence). This CDR3 comprises 15 residues. Trimming cost V 2 bases and J 5 bases; bases outside gene matches: 8. In DNA form, the CDR3 reads TGTGCCAGCAGCTTTGCTAGCGGGGAGGTCCACGAGCAGTACTTC. Encoded protein: CASSFASGEVHEQYF.

This clonotype has a single count. The chain couples TRBV29-1 to TRBJ1-1; D not certain. Germline CDR1 reads SQVTM; CDR2 reads ANQGSEA. The V and J ends lost 3 bases and 8 bases respectively, with 10 bases between them. CDR3 length: 11 amino acids. CDR3 protein: CSVEVNSEAFF. CDR3 in DNA: TGCAGCGTTGAGGTCAATAGCGAAGCTTTCTTT.

V is TRBV4-3 and J is TRBJ2-5; 7 nucleotides match TRBD2. V lost 11 bases and J lost 3; bases outside the gene matches: 27. Germline loops: CDR1 LGHNA, CDR2 YSLEER. This CDR3 is built from 19 residues. The CDR3 region is CAHSQVFSVGEGGEETQYF. The CDR3 DNA reads as TGCGCCCACAGCCAAGTTTTTTCTGTGGGGGAGGGAGGGGAAGAGACCCAGTACTTC.

This clonotype showed up many times. The V gene is TRBV7-9, the J gene TRBJ2-3, with D perhaps matching TRBD1 or TRBD2 (5 bases each). Germline assignment: CDR1 SEHNR and CDR2 FQNEAQ (reference sequence). The V end lost 4 bases, the J end lost 0 bases, and 5 bases lay between the germline ends. The CDR3 spans 13 residues. CDR3 region: CASSWDSTDTQYF. In DNA form, the CDR3 reads TGTGCCAGCAGCTGGGACAGCACAGATACGCAGTATTTT.

This clonotype was picked up a small number of times. The CDR3 loop reads CASRGLISYEQYF. The CDR3 coding sequence is TGTGCCAGCAGAGGACTAATCTCCTACGAGCAGTACTTC. This chain joins TRBV6-2 or TRBV6-3 and TRBJ2-7, with D maybe TRBD2 (6 bases). This CDR3 has 13 amino acids. Germline CDR1 reads MNHEY; CDR2 reads SVGEGT. Trimming took 6 bases from V and 0 from J, leaving 9 bases between them.

This clonotype was counted many times. This sequence joins TRBV4-2 and TRBJ2-7; 10 nucleotides line up with TRBD2. The V gene end was trimmed by 0 bases and the J gene end by 4 bases; junction bases not matched to a gene: 6. The CDR3 is 16 residues long. Per the germline V gene, CDR1 is LGHNA and CDR2 is YNFKEQ. DNA of the CDR3: TGTGCCAGCAGCCAAGAGTTAGGTAGCGGGAGGTACGAGCAGTACTTC. Amino acids: CASSQELGSGRYEQYF.

V and J are TRBV2 and TRBJ1-5; 9 bases align to TRBD1. CDR3 size: 15 residues. Unmatched junction bases numbered 7, after V lost 4 bases and J lost 6 bases. CDR1 and CDR2 (germline): SNHLY, FYNNEI. As DNA, the CDR3 is TGTGCCAGCAGTGCCCGGGACAGGGAGGGTCAGCCCCAGCATTTT. Its protein product is CASSARDREGQPQHF. The full variable domain, completed using reference TRBV2 and TRBJ1-5, is EPEVTQTPSHQVTQMGQEVILRCVPISNHLYFYWYRQILGQKVEFLVSFYNNEISEKSEIFDDQFSVERPDGSNFTLKIRSTKLEDSAMYFCASSARDREGQPQHFGDGTRLSIL.

This clonotype was seen a few times. The chain carries TRBV9 and TRBJ2-7, with D possibly being TRBD1 or TRBD2 (5 bases each). Trimming removed 0 bases at V and 4 bases at J, with 14 bases between. The CDR3 runs 15 residues. CDR1 is SGDLS and CDR2 is YYNGEE in the germline V gene. The DNA of the CDR3 is TGTGCCAGCAGCGTAGCTACTGGGACGGGGTACGAGCAGTACTTC. It encodes CASSVATGTGYEQYF.

For this clonotype: Without the conserved terminal phenylalanine or tryptophan, this CDR3 likely stems from a read error. The chain combines TRBV12-3 or TRBV12-4 with TRBJ2-3; D gene uncertain. This CDR3 comprises 10 residues. Deletions cut 10 bases from V and 0 bases from J, with 2 bases between. The CDR3 nucleotides read TGTGCCACTAGCACAGATACGCAGTATATT. This sequence encodes CATSTDTQYI.

DNA of the CDR3: TGCAGCGTTGGGACAGGAATTTTCAATGAGCAGTTCTTC. It encodes CSVGTGIFNEQFF. The V gene is TRBV29-1, the J gene TRBJ2-1, with TRBD1 identical over 7 bases. Germline CDR1 and CDR2: SQVTM and ANQGSEA. V shed 4 bases, J shed 6 bases, and the junction held 6 bases outside the gene matches. The CDR3 has 13 residues.